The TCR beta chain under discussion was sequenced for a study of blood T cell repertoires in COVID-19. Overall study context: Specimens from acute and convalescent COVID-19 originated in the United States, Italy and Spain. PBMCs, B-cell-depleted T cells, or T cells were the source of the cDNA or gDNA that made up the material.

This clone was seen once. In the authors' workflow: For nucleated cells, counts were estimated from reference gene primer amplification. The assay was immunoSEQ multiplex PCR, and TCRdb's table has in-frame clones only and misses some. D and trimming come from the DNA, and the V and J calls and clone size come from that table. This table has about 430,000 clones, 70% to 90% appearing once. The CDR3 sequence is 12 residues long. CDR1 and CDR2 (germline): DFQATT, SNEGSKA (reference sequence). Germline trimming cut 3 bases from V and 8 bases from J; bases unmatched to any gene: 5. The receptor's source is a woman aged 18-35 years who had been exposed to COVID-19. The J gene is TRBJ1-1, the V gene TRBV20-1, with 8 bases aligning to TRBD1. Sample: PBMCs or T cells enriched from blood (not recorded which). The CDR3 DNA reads TGCAGTGCTAGTCGACAGGGGCCAGAAGCTTTCTTT. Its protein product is CSASRQGPEAFF.